The entry that follows covers one T cell receptor beta chain sequence. This record comes from a study of T cell changes during pregnancy in multiple sclerosis. Germline loops: CDR1 ENHRY, CDR2 SYGVKD. There are 12 residues in the CDR3. Trimming cost V 10 bases and J 5 bases, with 14 bases left between them. The method was immunoSEQ multiplex PCR; TCRdb's version includes in-frame clones alone and lacks a portion of them. The sample holds 45,000 to 65,000 clones; around nine tenths are singletons and the top ten take approximately 0.29%. Specimen: CD4+ T cells from peripheral blood mononuclear cells, collected in the second trimester of pregnancy. The TCR comes from a female donor with multiple sclerosis, enrolled in a pregnancy study. The chain uses TRBV10-3 and TRBJ2-5; a weak D match, TRBD1 (6 bases). The CDR3 sequence is CATQGQGETQYF. The DNA of the CDR3 is TGTGCCACCCAGGGGCAGGGGGAGACCCAGTACTTC.